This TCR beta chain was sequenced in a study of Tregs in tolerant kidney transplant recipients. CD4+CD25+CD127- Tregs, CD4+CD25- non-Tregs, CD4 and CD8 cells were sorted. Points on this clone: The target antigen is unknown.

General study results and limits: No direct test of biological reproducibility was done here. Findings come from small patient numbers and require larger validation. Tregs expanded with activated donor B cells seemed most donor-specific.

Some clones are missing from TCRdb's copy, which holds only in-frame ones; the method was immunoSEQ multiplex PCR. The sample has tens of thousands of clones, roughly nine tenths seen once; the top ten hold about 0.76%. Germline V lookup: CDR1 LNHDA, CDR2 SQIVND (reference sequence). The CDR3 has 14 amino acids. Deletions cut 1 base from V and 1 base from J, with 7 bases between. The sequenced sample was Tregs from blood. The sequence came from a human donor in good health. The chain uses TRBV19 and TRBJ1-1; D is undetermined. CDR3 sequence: CASSIGTTNTEAFF. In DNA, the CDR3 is TGTGCCAGTAGTATAGGCACAACGAACACTGAAGCTTTCTTT.